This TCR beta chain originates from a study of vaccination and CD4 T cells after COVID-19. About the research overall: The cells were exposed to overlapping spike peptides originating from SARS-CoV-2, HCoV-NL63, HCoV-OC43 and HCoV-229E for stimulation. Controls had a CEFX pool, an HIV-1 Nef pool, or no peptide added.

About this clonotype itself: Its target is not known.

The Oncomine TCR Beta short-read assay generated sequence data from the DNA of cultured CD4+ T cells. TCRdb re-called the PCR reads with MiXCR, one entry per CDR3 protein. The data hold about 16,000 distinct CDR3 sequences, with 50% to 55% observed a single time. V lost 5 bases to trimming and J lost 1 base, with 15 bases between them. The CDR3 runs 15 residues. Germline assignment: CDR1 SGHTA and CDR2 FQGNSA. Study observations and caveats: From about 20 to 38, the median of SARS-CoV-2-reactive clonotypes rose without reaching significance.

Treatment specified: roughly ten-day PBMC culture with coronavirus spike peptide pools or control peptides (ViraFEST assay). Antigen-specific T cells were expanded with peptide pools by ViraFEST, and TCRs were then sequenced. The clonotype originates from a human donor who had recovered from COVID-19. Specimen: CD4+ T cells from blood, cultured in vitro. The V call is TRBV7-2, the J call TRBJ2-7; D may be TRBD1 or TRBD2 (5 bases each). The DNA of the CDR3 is TGTGCCAGCAGCCCCCGGGGCCCAAAATCCTACGAGCAGTACTTC. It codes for CASSPRGPKSYEQYF.